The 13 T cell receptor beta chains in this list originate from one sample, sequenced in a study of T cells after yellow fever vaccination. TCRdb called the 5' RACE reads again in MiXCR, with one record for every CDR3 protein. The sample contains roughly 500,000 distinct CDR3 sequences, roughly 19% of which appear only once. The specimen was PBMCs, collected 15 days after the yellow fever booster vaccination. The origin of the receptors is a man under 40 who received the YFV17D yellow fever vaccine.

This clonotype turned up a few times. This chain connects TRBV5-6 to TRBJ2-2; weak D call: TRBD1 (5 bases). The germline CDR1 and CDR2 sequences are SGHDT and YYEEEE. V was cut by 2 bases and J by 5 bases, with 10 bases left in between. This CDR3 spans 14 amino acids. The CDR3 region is CASSFQGYTGELFF. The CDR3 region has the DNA TGTGCCAGCAGCTTCCAGGGTTATACCGGGGAGCTGTTTTTT.

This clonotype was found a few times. The CDR3 spells CASSISRGPEAFF. The CDR3 DNA reads TGTGCCAGCAGCATCTCTCGGGGACCTGAAGCTTTCTTT. The chain couples TRBV6-2 or TRBV6-3 to TRBJ1-1, with a possible D match to TRBD1 (5 bases). The CDR3 is 13 residues long. Trimming removed 6 bases from V and 6 bases from J, with 14 bases in between. Looked up from germline, CDR1 is MNHEY and CDR2 is SVGEGT.

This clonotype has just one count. The CDR3 coding sequence is TGTGCCACCAGGGCCGTTTCTGAGTACGAGCAGTACTTC. It yields the protein CATRAVSEYEQYF. V and J are TRBV2 and TRBJ2-7, with TRBD1 as a possible D gene (5 bases). There are 13 residues in the CDR3. V was clipped by 10 bases and J by 4 bases, with 17 bases between them. Germline V gene data show CDR1 as SNHLY and CDR2 as FYNNEI. The full variable domain, in which reference TRBV2 and TRBJ2-7 provide the parts outside the CDR3, is EPEVTQTPSHQVTQMGQEVILRCVPISNHLYFYWYRQILGQKVEFLVSFYNNEISEKSEIFDDQFSVERPDGSNFTLKIRSTKLEDSAMYFCATRAVSEYEQYFGPGTRLTVT.

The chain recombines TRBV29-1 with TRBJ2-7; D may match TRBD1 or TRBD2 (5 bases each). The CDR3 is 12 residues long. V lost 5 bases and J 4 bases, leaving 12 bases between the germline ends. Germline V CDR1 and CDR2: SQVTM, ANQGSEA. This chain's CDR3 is CSVLRGGYEQYF. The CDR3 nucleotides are TGCAGCGTTTTAAGGGGCGGGTACGAGCAGTACTTC.

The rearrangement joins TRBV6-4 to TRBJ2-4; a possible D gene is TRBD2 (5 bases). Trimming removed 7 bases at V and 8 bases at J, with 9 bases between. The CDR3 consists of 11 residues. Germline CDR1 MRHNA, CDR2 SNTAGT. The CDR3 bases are TGTGCCAGCAAACTAGGGTACATTCAGTACTTC. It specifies CASKLGYIQYF.

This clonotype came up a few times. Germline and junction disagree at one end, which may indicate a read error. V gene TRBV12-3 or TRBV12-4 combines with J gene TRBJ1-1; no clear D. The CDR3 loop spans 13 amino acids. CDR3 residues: CASILDNWSEAFF. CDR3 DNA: TGTGCCAGCATTTTAGACAATTGGTCTGAAGCTTTCTTT.

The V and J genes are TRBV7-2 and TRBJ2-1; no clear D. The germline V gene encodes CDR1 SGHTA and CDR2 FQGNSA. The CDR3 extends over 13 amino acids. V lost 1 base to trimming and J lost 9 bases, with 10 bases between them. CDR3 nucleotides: TGTGCCAGCAGCTTAGAGCTATCGGGTGAGCAGTTCTTC. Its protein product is CASSLELSGEQFF.

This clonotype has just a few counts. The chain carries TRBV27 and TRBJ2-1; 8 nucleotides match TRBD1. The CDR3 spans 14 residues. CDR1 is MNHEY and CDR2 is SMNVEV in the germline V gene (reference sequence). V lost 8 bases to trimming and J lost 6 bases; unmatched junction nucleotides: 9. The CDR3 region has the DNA TGTGCCAGCCCCGACAGGGGTGAGGGCAATGAGCAGTTCTTC. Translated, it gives CASPDRGEGNEQFF.

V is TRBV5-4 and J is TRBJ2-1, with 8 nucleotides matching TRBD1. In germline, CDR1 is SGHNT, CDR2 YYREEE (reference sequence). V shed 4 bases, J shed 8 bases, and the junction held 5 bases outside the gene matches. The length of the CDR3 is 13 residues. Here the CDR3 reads CASSVNRGDEQFF. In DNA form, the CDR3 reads TGTGCCAGCAGCGTAAACAGGGGGGATGAGCAGTTCTTC. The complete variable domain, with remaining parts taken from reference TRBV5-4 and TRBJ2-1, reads ETGVTQSPTHLIKTRGQQVTLRCSSQSGHNTVSWYQQALGQGPQFIFQYYREEENGRGNFPPRFSGLQFPNYSSELNVNALELDDSALYLCASSVNRGDEQFFGPGTRLTVL.

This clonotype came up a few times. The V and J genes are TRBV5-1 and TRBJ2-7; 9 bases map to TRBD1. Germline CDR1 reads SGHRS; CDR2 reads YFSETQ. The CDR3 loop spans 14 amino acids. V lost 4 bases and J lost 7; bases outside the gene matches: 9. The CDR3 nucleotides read TGCGCCAGCAGCCGAGGGACAGGGTTAGTTGAGCAGTACTTC. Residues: CASSRGTGLVEQYF. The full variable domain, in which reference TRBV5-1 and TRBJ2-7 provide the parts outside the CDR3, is KAGVTQTPRYLIKTRGQQVTLSCSPISGHRSVSWYQQTPGQGLQFLFEYFSETQRNKGNFPGRFSGRQFSNSRSEMNVSTLELGDSALYLCASSRGTGLVEQYFGPGTRLTVT.

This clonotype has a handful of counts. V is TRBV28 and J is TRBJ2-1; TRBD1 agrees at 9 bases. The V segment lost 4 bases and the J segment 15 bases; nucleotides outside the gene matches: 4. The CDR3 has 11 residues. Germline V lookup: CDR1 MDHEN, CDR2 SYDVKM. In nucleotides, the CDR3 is TGTGCCAGCAGTTACAGGGGGCTAGTGTTCTTC. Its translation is CASSYRGLVFF. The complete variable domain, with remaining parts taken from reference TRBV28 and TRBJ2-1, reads DVKVTQSSRYLVKRTGEKVFLECVQDMDHENMFWYRQDPGLGLRLIYFSYDVKMKEKGDIPEGYSVSREKKERFSLILESASTNQTSMYLCASSYRGLVFFGPGTRLTVL.

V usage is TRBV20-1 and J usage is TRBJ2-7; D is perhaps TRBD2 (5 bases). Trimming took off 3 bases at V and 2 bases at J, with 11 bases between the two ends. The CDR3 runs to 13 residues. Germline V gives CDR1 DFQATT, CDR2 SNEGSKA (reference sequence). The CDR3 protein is CSARSPGTYEQYF. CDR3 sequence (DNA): TGCAGTGCTAGGTCTCCGGGAACCTACGAGCAGTACTTC.

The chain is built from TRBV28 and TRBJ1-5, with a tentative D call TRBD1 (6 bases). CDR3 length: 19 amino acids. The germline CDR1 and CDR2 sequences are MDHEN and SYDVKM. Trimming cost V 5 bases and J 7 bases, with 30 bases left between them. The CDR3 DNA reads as TGTGCCAGCAGTCCGCCCGGGGGGGCAGGGTTAACACTATACCAGCCCCAGCATTTT. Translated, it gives CASSPPGGAGLTLYQPQHF.